This TCR beta chain comes out of a study of beta chain features in type 1 diabetes. There are a few counts of this clone. Its specificity is not known. The sequenced template was cDNA made from the entire isolated RNA. Data came from immunoSEQ multiplex PCR; TCRdb stores just in-frame clones and leaves some out. Here the sample spans around 710,000 clones, 9.5% to 15% being singletons. The CDR3 contains 13 residues. Germline V CDR1 and CDR2: SQVTM, ANQGSEA. J gave up 2 bases and V 6 bases, and 4 bases lay outside the gene matches. General study points: Shortening of TCRB CDR3s, moderate but significant, appeared in all four CD4+ subsets of Type 1 diabetes patients. No resolution was reached here on whether HLA type influences TCRB rearrangement.

This sequence originates from a man younger than 40 with type 1 diabetes. Sequences were obtained from naive CD4+ T cells from blood. The chain couples TRBV29-1 to TRBJ1-3, with 7 nucleotides matching TRBD1. The DNA of the CDR3 is TGCAGCGTCACAGGGGAACCTGGAAACACCATATATTTT. Translated, it gives CSVTGEPGNTIYF.